This entry lists 23 T cell receptor beta chains sequenced from one sample in a study of CD8 T cells in Susac syndrome. RNA totalling roughly 0.45 to 1 ug underwent reverse transcription with random hexamers. TCRdb redid the calling of the immunoSEQ multiplex PCR reads with MiXCR, one entry per CDR3 protein. Of 400,000 to 550,000 distinct CDR3 sequences listed, more than 80% were seen once; the top ten hold roughly 0.1%. The sample was CD8+ T cells from PBMCs. These receptors came from a human donor with multiple sclerosis.

In its sample, this clonotype was seen a few times. The V and J genes are TRBV12-3 or TRBV12-4 and TRBJ2-7; 12 bases fit TRBD1. Trimming at V came to 6 bases and at J to 7 bases, leaving 10 bases not matched to a gene. This CDR3 contains 15 residues. The CDR3 DNA reads TGTGCCAGCAGCCGCGAGGGACAGGGGGCGAGTGAGCAGTACTTC. It is translated as CASSREGQGASEQYF.

This clonotype was seen just once. The rearrangement links TRBV12-3 or TRBV12-4 to TRBJ1-5; 9 nucleotides align to TRBD1. After removal of 4 bases from V and 6 bases from J, the junction contained 10 bases not matched to a gene. This CDR3 is built from 16 residues. The DNA for the CDR3 is TGTGCCAGCAGTTATGAAGAGGGGACAGGGTTTCAGCCCCAGCATTTT. It specifies CASSYEEGTGFQPQHF.

The V gene is TRBV10-2, the J gene TRBJ2-1; D possibly corresponds to TRBD2 (7 bases). This CDR3 spans 16 amino acids. V lost 0 bases and J lost 10, with 19 bases in between. Germline loops: CDR1 WSHSY, CDR2 SAAADI. This CDR3 reads CASSESLRGGLREQFF. The CDR3 DNA reads TGCGCCAGCAGTGAGTCTTTAAGGGGGGGACTACGGGAGCAGTTCTTC.

The rearrangement uses TRBV27 and TRBJ2-7; D might be TRBD2 (5 bases). The CDR3 runs to 14 residues. Trimming left V 0 bases short and J 5 bases short, with 11 bases between. The V gene's germline CDR1 is MNHEY and CDR2 SMNVEV (reference sequence). This CDR3 is CASSLSLVSDEQYF. The CDR3 region has the DNA TGTGCCAGCAGTTTATCGCTAGTTAGCGACGAGCAGTACTTC.

The V and J genes are TRBV25-1 and TRBJ2-7; 7 positions match TRBD1. CDR3 length: 13 amino acids. Trimming at V came to 10 bases and at J to 2 bases, leaving 8 bases not matched to a gene. CDR1 and CDR2 from the germline V gene are MGHDK and SYGVNS. Here the CDR3 reads CAIQGDGPYEQYF. CDR3 coding DNA: TGTGCCATTCAGGGGGACGGTCCCTACGAGCAGTACTTC.

This rearrangement joins TRBV6-5 to TRBJ2-5, with D tentatively TRBD1 (5 bases). The CDR3 runs 12 residues. Trimming cost V 2 bases and J 4 bases, with 5 bases left between them. Looked up from germline, CDR1 is MNHEY and CDR2 is SVGAGI. The CDR3: CASSYQGETQYF. CDR3 bases: TGTGCCAGCAGTTACCAGGGAGAGACCCAGTACTTC.

This chain links TRBV6-5 with TRBJ2-7; 7 nucleotides align to TRBD1. The CDR3 is 12 residues long. V lost 8 bases and J lost 4; bases outside the gene matches: 5. Germline CDR1 reads MNHEY; CDR2 reads SVGAGI. This CDR3 is CASGEGQYEQYF. The CDR3 DNA reads as TGTGCCAGCGGCGAGGGACAGTACGAGCAGTACTTC.

The rearrangement uses TRBV6-5 and TRBJ1-2; no reliable D call. Germline assignment: CDR1 MNHEY and CDR2 SVGAGI. V lost 0 bases, J lost 6 bases, and 14 bases lay in between. The CDR3 has 15 amino acids. The CDR3 bases are TGTGCCAGCAGTTACTCCCCCGCCCATAAGGATGGCTACACCTTC. Its protein product is CASSYSPAHKDGYTF.

This chain joins TRBV20-1 and TRBJ2-1; TRBD2 aligns across 14 bases. Germline values: CDR1 DFQATT, CDR2 SNEGSKA (reference sequence). With V trimmed by 0 bases and J by 9 bases, 10 bases remained unmatched. The CDR3 has 17 amino acids. CDR3 bases: TGCAGTGCTAGAGATTGGGGGACTAGCGGGAGCGAGGCTGAGCAGTTCTTC. Its protein is CSARDWGTSGSEAEQFF.

The chain is built from TRBV7-9 and TRBJ1-1; maybe TRBD1 (6 bases). The V end lost 5 bases, the J end lost 5 bases, and 12 bases lay between the germline ends. The CDR3 has 13 residues. The germline CDR1 and CDR2 sequences are SEHNR and FQNEAQ (reference sequence). The CDR3, as DNA: TGTGCCAGCAGCGTCTCAGGGGCAACTGAAGCTTTCTTT. It specifies CASSVSGATEAFF.

This chain links TRBV4-1 with TRBJ2-7; D possibly uses TRBD1 or TRBD2 (5 bases each). V gave up 5 bases and J gave up 0 bases, with 11 bases separating them. Looked up from germline, CDR1 is MGHRA and CDR2 is YSYEKL. This CDR3 region has 14 residues. The CDR3 DNA reads as TGCGCCAGCAGCATACCAGGGAGCTCCTACGAGCAGTACTTC. This encodes CASSIPGSSYEQYF.

The chain has TRBV29-1 and TRBJ2-7, with 8 bases matching TRBD1. The J segment lost 6 bases and the V segment lost 4 bases, leaving 8 bases of the junction unmatched. The CDR3 is made up of 13 amino acids. Germline CDR1 and CDR2: SQVTM and ANQGSEA. CDR3 sequence reads: CSVAPDRASEQYF. Here the CDR3 DNA reads TGCAGCGTTGCCCCGGACAGGGCTTCCGAGCAGTACTTC.

The rearrangement joins TRBV5-1 to TRBJ1-1; tentative D call: TRBD1 (6 bases). V lost 1 base, J lost 0 bases, and 13 bases lay in between. This CDR3 spans 16 amino acids. Germline assignment: CDR1 SGHRS and CDR2 YFSETQ. CDR3 loop: CASSLYPDSLNTEAFF. In DNA form, the CDR3 reads TGCGCCAGCAGCTTGTATCCGGACAGTTTGAACACTGAAGCTTTCTTT.

The chain couples TRBV20-1 to TRBJ2-3; D may be TRBD2 (6 bases). V lost 6 bases and J 1 base, leaving 23 bases between the germline ends. The CDR3 consists of 17 residues. CDR1 is DFQATT and CDR2 is SNEGSKA in the germline V gene (reference sequence). The CDR3 DNA reads as TGCAGTGCCCTAACATCGGAGGAGGGAAGCGGCACAGATACGCAGTATTTT. As protein: CSALTSEEGSGTDTQYF.

The CDR3 nucleotides are TGTGCCAGCAGTTTAACGTTAGGGACAGGGGCCGCCTACGAGCAGTACTTC. Translation: CASSLTLGTGAAYEQYF. The gene calls are TRBV27 and TRBJ2-7; 10 bases agree with TRBD1. The CDR3 has 17 residues. The V gene end was trimmed by 2 bases and the J gene end by 2 bases; junction bases not matched to a gene: 9. Germline assignment: CDR1 MNHEY and CDR2 SMNVEV (reference sequence).

This clonotype has only a few counts. The rearrangement links TRBV27 to TRBJ1-1; D gene uncertain. The CDR3 spans 14 residues. Germline CDR1 is MNHEY and CDR2 is SMNVEV (reference sequence). V lost 7 bases and J lost 7, with 19 bases in between. The CDR3 region has the DNA TGTGCCAGCACCAGTTTGGGAGGGATGGATGAAGCTTTCTTT. It specifies CASTSLGGMDEAFF.

This chain connects TRBV12-3 or TRBV12-4 to TRBJ1-5; tentative D call: TRBD1 (5 bases). V was clipped by 7 bases and J by 0 bases, with 16 bases between them. The CDR3 length is 16 residues. The CDR3 DNA reads TGTGCCAGCAACGTGTGGGGCTTGAATAGCAATCAGCCCCAGCATTTT. This sequence encodes CASNVWGLNSNQPQHF.

The chain carries TRBV6-1 and TRBJ1-2, with 8 bases identical to TRBD1. The V segment lost 5 bases and the J segment 4 bases; nucleotides outside the gene matches: 6. Germline V CDR1 and CDR2: MNHNS, SASEGT. The CDR3 is 14 residues long. CDR3 coding DNA: TGTGCCAGCAGTTCCGGACAGGGAGGCTATGGCTACACCTTC. Amino acids: CASSSGQGGYGYTF.

The chain joins TRBV19 to TRBJ1-5; tentative D call: TRBD1 (5 bases). From germline, CDR1 is LNHDA and CDR2 SQIVND (reference sequence). Trimming pared 4 bases from V and 6 bases from J, leaving 16 bases between. The CDR3 length is 15 residues. The DNA of the CDR3 is TGTGCCAGTAGTACGGACATCACCACGACTCAGCCCCAGCATTTT. It translates to CASSTDITTTQPQHF.

The rearrangement joins TRBV4-1 to TRBJ2-3; 15 positions agree with TRBD2. Germline V gene lookup returns CDR1 MGHRA and CDR2 YSYEKL. With V trimmed by 0 bases and J by 5 bases, 3 bases remained unmatched. The CDR3 length is 17 residues. CDR3 coding DNA: TGCGCCAGCAGCCAAGAGGGACTAGCGGGGGGCCAAGATACGCAGTATTTT. This gives the protein CASSQEGLAGGQDTQYF.

The V gene is TRBV5-4, the J gene TRBJ1-1, with D unresolved. V shed 2 bases and J shed 1 base, with 9 bases lying between them. Germline V gives CDR1 SGHNT, CDR2 YYREEE (reference sequence). The CDR3 has 14 residues. CDR3 region: CASSFAGSNTEAFF. The CDR3 DNA follows: TGTGCCAGCAGCTTCGCCGGATCGAACACTGAAGCTTTCTTT.

The rearrangement uses TRBV5-1 and TRBJ2-7, with D possibly TRBD2 on 5 matching bases. The CDR3 has 14 amino acids. Germline loops: CDR1 SGHRS, CDR2 YFSETQ. Trimming stripped 4 bases from V and 0 bases from J, with 11 bases between. CDR3 residues: CASSMDGVSYEQYF. The CDR3 coding sequence is TGCGCCAGCAGCATGGACGGGGTCTCCTACGAGCAGTACTTC.

The chain employs TRBV5-5 and TRBJ2-3, with TRBD2 matching over 10 bases. The germline gives CDR1 SGHKS, CDR2 YYEKEE (reference sequence). Trimming removed 4 bases from V and 4 bases from J; junction bases left unmatched: 9. CDR3 length equals 16 residues. The CDR3 loop reads CASSEPTSGVADTQYF. CDR3 coding DNA: TGTGCCAGCAGCGAACCTACTAGCGGGGTGGCAGATACGCAGTATTTT.